This T cell receptor beta chain was sequenced in a study of CD4 T cells in relation to SARS-CoV-2 and coronaviruses. On the study more broadly: TCR beta CDR3s were sequenced after 10-day antigen culture of PBMCs.

CD4+ T cells from unexposed donors were obtained before the COVID-19 pandemic (2011-2018). The cells were cultured for under 13 days before CD4+ T cells were isolated. Unexposed-donor CD4+ T cells were probed with SARS-CoV-2 S/N and four cold-coronavirus spikes, cells permitting. Note on this clone: Its antigen remains unidentified.

Trimming cost V 6 bases and J 0 bases, with 5 bases left between them. Germline loops: CDR1 WNHNN, CDR2 SYGVQD (reference sequence). This CDR3 region has 12 residues. Data came from immunoSEQ multiplex PCR; TCRdb stores just in-frame clones and leaves some out. The data hold 20,000 or so clones, with roughly 80% observed a single time. The chain uses TRBV10-1 and TRBJ1-2; D is undetermined. This TCR derives from a human donor in good health. Sequenced sample: CD4+ T cells from PBMCs, cultured in vitro. CDR3 in amino acids: CASRTTNYGYTF. As DNA, the CDR3 is TGCGCCAGCAGGACAACTAACTATGGCTACACCTTC.